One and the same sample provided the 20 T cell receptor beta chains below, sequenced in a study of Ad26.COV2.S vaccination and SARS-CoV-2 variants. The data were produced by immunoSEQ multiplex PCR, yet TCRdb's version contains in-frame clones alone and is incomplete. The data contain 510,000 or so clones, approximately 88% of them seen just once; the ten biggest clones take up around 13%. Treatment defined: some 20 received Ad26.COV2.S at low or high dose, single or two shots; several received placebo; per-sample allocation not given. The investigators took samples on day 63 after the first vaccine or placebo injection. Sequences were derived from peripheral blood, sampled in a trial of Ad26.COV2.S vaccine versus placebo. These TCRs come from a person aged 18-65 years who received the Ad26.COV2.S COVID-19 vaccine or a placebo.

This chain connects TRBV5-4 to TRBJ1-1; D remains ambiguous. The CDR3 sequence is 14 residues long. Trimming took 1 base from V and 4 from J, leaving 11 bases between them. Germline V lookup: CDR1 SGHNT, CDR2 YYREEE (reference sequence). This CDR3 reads CASSLQGRITEAFF. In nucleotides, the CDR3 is TGTGCCAGCAGCTTGCAAGGCAGAATCACTGAAGCTTTCTTT.

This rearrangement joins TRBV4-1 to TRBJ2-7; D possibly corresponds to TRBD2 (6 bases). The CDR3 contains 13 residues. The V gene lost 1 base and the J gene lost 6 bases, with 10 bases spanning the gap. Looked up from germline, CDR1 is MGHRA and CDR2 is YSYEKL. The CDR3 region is CASSQARESEQYF. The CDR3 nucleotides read TGCGCCAGCAGCCAAGCCCGGGAGAGCGAGCAGTACTTC.

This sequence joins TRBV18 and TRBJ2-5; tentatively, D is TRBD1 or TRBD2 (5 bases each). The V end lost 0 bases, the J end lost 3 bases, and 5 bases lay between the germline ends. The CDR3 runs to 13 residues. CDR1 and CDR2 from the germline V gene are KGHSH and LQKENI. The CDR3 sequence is CASSPPGEETQYF. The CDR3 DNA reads TGTGCCAGCTCACCACCGGGGGAAGAGACCCAGTACTTC.

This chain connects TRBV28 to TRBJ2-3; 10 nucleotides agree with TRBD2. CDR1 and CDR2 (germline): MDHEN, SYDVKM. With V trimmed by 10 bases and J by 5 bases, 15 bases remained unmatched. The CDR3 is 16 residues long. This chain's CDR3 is CAIQGGSGRPLDTQYF. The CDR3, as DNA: TGTGCCATCCAAGGGGGTAGCGGGAGGCCTCTAGATACGCAGTATTTT.

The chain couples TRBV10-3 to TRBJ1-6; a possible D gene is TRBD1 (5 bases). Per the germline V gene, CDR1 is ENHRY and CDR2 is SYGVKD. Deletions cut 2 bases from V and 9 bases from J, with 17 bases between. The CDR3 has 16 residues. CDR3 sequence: CAISEPIIGQGSPLHF. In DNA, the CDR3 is TGTGCCATCAGTGAGCCAATTATCGGCCAGGGTTCACCCCTCCACTTT.

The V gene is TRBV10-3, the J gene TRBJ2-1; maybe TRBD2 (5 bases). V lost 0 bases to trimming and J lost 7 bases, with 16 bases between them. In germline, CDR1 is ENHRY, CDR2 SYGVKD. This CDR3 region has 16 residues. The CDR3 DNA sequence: TGTGCCATCAGTGAGTCGATTGGGCTAGCTCTGAATGAGCAGTTCTTC. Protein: CAISESIGLALNEQFF.

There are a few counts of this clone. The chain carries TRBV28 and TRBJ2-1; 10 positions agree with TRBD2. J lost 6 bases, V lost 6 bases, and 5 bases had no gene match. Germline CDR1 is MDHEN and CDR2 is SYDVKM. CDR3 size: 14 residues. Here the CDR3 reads CASRLAGVSNEQFF. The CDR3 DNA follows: TGTGCCAGCAGGCTAGCGGGAGTAAGCAATGAGCAGTTCTTC. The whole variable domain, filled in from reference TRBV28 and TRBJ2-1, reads DVKVTQSSRYLVKRTGEKVFLECVQDMDHENMFWYRQDPGLGLRLIYFSYDVKMKEKGDIPEGYSVSREKKERFSLILESASTNQTSMYLCASRLAGVSNEQFFGPGTRLTVL.

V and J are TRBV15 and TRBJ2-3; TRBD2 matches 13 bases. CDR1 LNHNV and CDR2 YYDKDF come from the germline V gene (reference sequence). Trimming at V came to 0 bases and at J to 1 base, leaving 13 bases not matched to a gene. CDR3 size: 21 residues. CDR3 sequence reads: CATSRDGQRPGLAGRTDTQYF. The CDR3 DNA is TGTGCCACCAGCAGAGATGGGCAGCGACCGGGACTAGCGGGGCGCACAGATACGCAGTATTTT. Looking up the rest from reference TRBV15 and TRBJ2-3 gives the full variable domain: DAMVIQNPRYQVTQFGKPVTLSCSQTLNHNVMYWYQQKSSQAPKLLFHYYDKDFNNEADTPDNFQSRRPNTSFCFLDIRSPGLGDTAMYLCATSRDGQRPGLAGRTDTQYFGPGTRLTVL.

CDR3 sequence: CAWSVRRGRAEAFF. The CDR3 DNA sequence: TGTGCCTGGAGTGTACGAAGGGGGCGGGCTGAAGCTTTCTTT. The gene calls are TRBV30 and TRBJ1-1; 7 bases fit TRBD1. This CDR3 is built from 14 residues. CDR1 is GTSNPN and CDR2 is SVGIG in the germline V gene (reference sequence). J gave up 6 bases and V 0 bases, and 7 bases lay outside the gene matches.

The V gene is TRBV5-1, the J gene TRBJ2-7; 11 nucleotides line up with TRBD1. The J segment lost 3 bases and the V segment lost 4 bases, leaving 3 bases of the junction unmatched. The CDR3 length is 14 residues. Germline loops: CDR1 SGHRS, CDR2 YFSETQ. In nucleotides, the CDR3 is TGCGCCAGCAGCAGGACAGGGGGCAGCTACGAGCAGTACTTC. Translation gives CASSRTGGSYEQYF.

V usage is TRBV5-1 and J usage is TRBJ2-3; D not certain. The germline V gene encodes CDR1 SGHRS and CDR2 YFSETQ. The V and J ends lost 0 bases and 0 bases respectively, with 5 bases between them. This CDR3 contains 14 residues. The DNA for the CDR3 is TGCGCCAGCAGCTTGGGTCCGAGCACAGATACGCAGTATTTT. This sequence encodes CASSLGPSTDTQYF.

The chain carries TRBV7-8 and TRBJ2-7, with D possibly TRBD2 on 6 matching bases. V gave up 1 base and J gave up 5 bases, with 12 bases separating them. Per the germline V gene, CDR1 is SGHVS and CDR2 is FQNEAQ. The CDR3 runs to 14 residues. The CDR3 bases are TGTGCCAGCAGCTTAGTGGCGGGGAACCACGAGCAGTACTTC. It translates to CASSLVAGNHEQYF.

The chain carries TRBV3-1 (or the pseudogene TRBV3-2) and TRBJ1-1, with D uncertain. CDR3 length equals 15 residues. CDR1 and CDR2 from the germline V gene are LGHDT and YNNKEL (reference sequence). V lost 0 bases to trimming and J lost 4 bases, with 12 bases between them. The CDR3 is CASSQEGRVLTEAFF. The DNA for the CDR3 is TGTGCCAGCAGCCAAGAAGGGCGGGTCCTCACTGAAGCTTTCTTT.

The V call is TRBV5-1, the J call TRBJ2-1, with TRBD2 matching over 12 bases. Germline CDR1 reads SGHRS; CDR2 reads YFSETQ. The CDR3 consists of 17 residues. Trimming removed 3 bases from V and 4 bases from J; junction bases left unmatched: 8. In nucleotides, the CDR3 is TGCGCCAGCAGCTACGGAGGCCTAGCGGGAGGGTACAATGAGCAGTTCTTC. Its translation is CASSYGGLAGGYNEQFF.

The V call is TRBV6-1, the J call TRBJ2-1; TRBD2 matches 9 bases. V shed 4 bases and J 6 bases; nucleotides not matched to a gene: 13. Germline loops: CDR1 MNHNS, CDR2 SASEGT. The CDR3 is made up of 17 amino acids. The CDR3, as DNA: TGTGCCAGCAGTGTAGGGCCTAGCGGGACCCTTACCAATGAGCAGTTCTTC. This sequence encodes CASSVGPSGTLTNEQFF.

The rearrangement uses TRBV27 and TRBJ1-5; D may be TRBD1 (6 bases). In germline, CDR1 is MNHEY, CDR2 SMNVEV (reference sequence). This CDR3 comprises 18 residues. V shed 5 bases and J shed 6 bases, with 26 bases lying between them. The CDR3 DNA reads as TGTGCCAGCAGTCCCACAGGGAGAGGATCTTCCAGGGGTCAGCCCCAGCATTTT. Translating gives CASSPTGRGSSRGQPQHF.

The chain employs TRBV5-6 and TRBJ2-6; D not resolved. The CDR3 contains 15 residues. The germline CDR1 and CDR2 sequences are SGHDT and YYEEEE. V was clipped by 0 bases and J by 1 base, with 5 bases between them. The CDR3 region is CASSLAFSGANVLTF. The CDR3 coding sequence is TGTGCCAGCAGCTTGGCATTTTCTGGGGCCAACGTCCTGACTTTC. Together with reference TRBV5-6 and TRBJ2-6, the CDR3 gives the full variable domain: DAGVTQSPTHLIKTRGQQVTLRCSPKSGHDTVSWYQQALGQGPQFIFQYYEEEERQRGNFPDRFSGHQFPNYSSELNVNALLLGDSALYLCASSLAFSGANVLTFGAGSRLTVL.

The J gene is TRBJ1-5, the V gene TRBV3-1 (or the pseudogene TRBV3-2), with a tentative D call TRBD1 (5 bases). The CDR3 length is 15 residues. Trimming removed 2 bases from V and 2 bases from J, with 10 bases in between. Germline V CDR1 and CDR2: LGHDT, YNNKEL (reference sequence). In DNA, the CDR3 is TGTGCCAGCAGCCAAACGGGGCGCGGCAATCAGCCCCAGCATTTT. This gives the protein CASSQTGRGNQPQHF.

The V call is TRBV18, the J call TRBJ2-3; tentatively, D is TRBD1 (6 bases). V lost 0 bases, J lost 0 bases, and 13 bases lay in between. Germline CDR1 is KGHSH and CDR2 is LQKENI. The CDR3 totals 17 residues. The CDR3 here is CASSPPSGHPSTDTQYF. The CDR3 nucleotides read TGTGCCAGCTCACCACCCTCGGGACACCCTAGCACAGATACGCAGTATTTT.

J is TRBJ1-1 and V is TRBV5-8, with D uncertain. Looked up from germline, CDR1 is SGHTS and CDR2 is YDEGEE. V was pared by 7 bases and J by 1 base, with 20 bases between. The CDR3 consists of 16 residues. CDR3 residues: CASPPRTPPGNTEAFF. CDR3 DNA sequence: TGTGCCAGCCCCCCCCGGACCCCGCCGGGGAACACTGAAGCTTTCTTT. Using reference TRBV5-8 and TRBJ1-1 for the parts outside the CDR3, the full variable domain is EAGVTQSPTHLIKTRGQQATLRCSPISGHTSVYWYQQALGLGLQFLLWYDEGEERNRGNFPPRFSGRQFPNYSSELNVNALELEDSALYLCASPPRTPPGNTEAFFGQGTRLTVV.